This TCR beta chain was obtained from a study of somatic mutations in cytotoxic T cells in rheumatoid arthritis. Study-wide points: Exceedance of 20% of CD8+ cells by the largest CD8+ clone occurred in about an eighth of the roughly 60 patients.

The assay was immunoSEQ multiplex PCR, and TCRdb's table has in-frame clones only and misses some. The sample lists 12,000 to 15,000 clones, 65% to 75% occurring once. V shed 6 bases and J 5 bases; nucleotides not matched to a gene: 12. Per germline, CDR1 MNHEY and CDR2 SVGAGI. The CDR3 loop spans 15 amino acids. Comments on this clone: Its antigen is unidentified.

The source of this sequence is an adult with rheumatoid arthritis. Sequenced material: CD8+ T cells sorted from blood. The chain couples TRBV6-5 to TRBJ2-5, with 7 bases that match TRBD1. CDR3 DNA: TGTGCCAGCAGCGGGCTCAGGGGGTTGGATGAGACCCAGTACTTC. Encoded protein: CASSGLRGLDETQYF.